This TCR beta chain was found in a study of control samples from healthy donors and cancer patients. Germline V lookup: CDR1 LNHDA, CDR2 SQIVND (reference sequence). There are 14 residues in the CDR3. Trimming removed 4 bases from V and 2 bases from J, with 10 bases in between. Profiling relied on immunoSEQ multiplex PCR, and the TCRdb table lists in-frame clones only, not all of them. The sample holds approximately 81,000 clones, around 94% seen once. The TCR originated in a woman between 18 and 29 years old in good health. The sequencing sample was made of blood. V is TRBV19 and J is TRBJ2-3; D possibly corresponds to TRBD1 (5 bases). This CDR3 reads CASSTDRITDTQYF. The CDR3 nucleotides are TGTGCCAGTAGTACTGACAGAATCACAGATACGCAGTATTTT.